The clone carrying this T cell receptor beta chain was observed at least ten times. This record comes from a study of regulatory T cells in long-lasting Graves disease. Overall study context: By definition, persistent Graves' disease involved antithyroid drugs for over 5 years alongside positive TSH receptor antibodies.

Time point indicated: persistent/refractory GD, antithyroid drugs over 5 years with positive TRAb. From PBMCs, RNA was extracted and then used to make the TCR library. Trimming took 8 bases from V and 0 from J, leaving 11 bases between them. The CDR3 totals 14 residues. Sequencing libraries for TCR beta were prepared with iRepertoire HTBI primers and Arm-PCR of CDR3 regions. A single record per CDR3 protein comes from TCRdb applying MiXCR to the multiplex PCR reads. The repertoire includes a few hundred thousand distinct CDR3 sequences, about 20% of them detected once, and over 10% sits in the top ten.

The specimen comprised peripheral blood mononuclear cells (PBMCs), sampled when the disease was refractory, from a patient treated with antithyroid drugs. This TCR was sampled from a female donor with Graves disease. The chain carries TRBV12-3 or TRBV12-4 and TRBJ1-5; the D gene is possibly TRBD1 (5 bases). In DNA, the CDR3 is TGTGCCAGCCAGACCGGGGGTAGCAATCAGCCCCAGCATTTT. Translation: CASQTGGSNQPQHF.